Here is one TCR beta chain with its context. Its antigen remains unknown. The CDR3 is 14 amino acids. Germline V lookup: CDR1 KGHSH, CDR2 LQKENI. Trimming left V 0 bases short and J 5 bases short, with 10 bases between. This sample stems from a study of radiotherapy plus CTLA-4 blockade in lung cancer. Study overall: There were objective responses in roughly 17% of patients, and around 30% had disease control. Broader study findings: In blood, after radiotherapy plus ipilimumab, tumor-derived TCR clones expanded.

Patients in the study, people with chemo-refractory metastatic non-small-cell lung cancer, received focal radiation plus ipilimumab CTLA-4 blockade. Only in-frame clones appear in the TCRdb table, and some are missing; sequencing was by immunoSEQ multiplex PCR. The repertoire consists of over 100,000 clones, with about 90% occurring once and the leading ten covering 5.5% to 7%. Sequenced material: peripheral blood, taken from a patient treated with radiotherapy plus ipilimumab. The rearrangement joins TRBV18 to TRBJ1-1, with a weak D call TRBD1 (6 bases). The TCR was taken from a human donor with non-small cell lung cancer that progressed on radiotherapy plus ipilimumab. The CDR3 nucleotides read TGTGCCAGCTCACCACCGGGACACCGAACTGAAGCTTTCTTT. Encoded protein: CASSPPGHRTEAFF.